Listed below are T cell receptor beta chains from one sample, sequenced in a study of yellow fever vaccine responses in identical twins. TCRdb re-analysed the RT-PCR reads in MiXCR, keeping a single row per CDR3 protein. The sample includes more than 30,000 distinct CDR3 sequences, about three fifths of them seen just once. Sample: T cells from blood (PBMCs), unsorted or a sorted subset (not recorded which), taken before or after yellow fever vaccination (not recorded which). The receptors here all came from a woman aged 18-35 years who received the yellow fever vaccine. CDR3s include the opening cysteine and the closing phenylalanine or tryptophan. Each record gives: J gene, D gene, V gene, clone size, CDR3 DNA, CDR3 protein. A D gene is named only where the DNA matches it firmly. Clone sizes are given selectively: once, few, many, or a class where the clone is expanded.

TRBJ1-2	TRBD1	TRBV11-1	.	TGTGCCAGCAGCAGCCAGACAGGGAACTATGGCTACACCTTC	CASSSQTGNYGYTF
TRBJ2-1	TRBD2	TRBV20-1	.	TGCAGTGCTAAAGAAGCGGGGGACTACAATGAGCAGTTCTTC	CSAKEAGDYNEQFF
TRBJ2-4	.	TRBV19	.	TGTGCCAGTAGTCCCGACAGTCAGACTATAGCCAAAAACATTCAGTACTTC	CASSPDSQTIAKNIQYF
TRBJ2-2	.	TRBV7-3	.	TGTGCCAGCAGCTTTACGTCCGGGTCTCTTACCACCGGGGAGCTGTTTTTT	CASSFTSGSLTTGELFF
TRBJ1-6	.	TRBV15	.	TGTGCCACCAGCGGTCCTGGAGAGGGGCTCTATAATTCACCCCTCCACTTT	CATSGPGEGLYNSPLHF
TRBJ1-5	.	TRBV2	.	TGTGCCAGCAGTCTGATCAATCAGCCCCAGCATTTT	CASSLINQPQHF
TRBJ1-2	.	TRBV29-1	.	TGCAGCGTTGAAGGGACCCGAACCAACTATGGCTACACCTTC	CSVEGTRTNYGYTF
TRBJ1-1	TRBD1	TRBV12-3/TRBV12-4	.	TGTGCCAGCAGACGTGGGACAGGGATCGTTAACACTGAAGCTTTCTTT	CASRRGTGIVNTEAFF
TRBJ1-1	TRBD1	TRBV7-6	few	TGTGCCAGCAGCTCTGGACAGGGCGAAGCTTTCTTT	CASSSGQGEAFF
TRBJ1-2	.	TRBV3-1	.	TGTGCCAGCAGCCAAGATCCGGGAGGGGCCAATAAGGGCTACACCTTC	CASSQDPGGANKGYTF
TRBJ2-2	.	TRBV6-1	.	TGTGCCAGCAGTGTGGTGAACACCGGGGAGCTGTTTTTT	CASSVVNTGELFF
TRBJ2-5	.	TRBV7-3	.	TGTGCCAGCAGCTTAAATTCAGGGTGGAGGCAAGAGACCCAGTACTTC	CASSLNSGWRQETQYF
TRBJ2-7	TRBD2	TRBV13	.	TGTGCCAGCAGCTCTGGACTAGCGGAGGGGAAACGCTACGAGCAGTACTTC	CASSSGLAEGKRYEQYF
TRBJ1-5	TRBD1	TRBV6-2/TRBV6-3	.	TGTGCCAGCAGTTACCCAGACAGGGCCCAGCCCCAGCATTTT	CASSYPDRAQPQHF
TRBJ2-7	.	TRBV5-5	.	TGTGCCAGCAGCTCAACCTGGCAAGGGTACGAGCAGTACTTC	CASSSTWQGYEQYF
TRBJ1-5	.	TRBV27	.	TGTGCCAGCAGTTTAACGCAGGCCAATCAGCCCCAGCATTTT	CASSLTQANQPQHF
TRBJ2-1	.	TRBV18	.	TGTGCCAGCTCACCTAGCGAAATAAACTACAATGAGCAGTTCTTC	CASSPSEINYNEQFF
TRBJ1-6	.	TRBV14	.	TGTGCCAGCAGCCAAGGAGCGAATTCACCCCTCCACTTT	CASSQGANSPLHF
TRBJ1-4	.	TRBV7-9	.	TGTGCCAGCAGCTTACCCGGAATTAATGAAAAACTGTTTTTT	CASSLPGINEKLFF
TRBJ2-1	.	TRBV10-1	once	TGCGCCAGCAGTGACCTCCCGAGTGGGAGGCAGTTCTTC	CASSDLPSGRQFF
TRBJ2-7	TRBD2	TRBV10-3	.	TGTGCCATCAGCACCTCGCGGGGGGGGACTTACGAGCAGTACTTC	CAISTSRGGTYEQYF
TRBJ2-1	TRBD1	TRBV5-5	.	TGTGCCAGCAGCTCAATAGGGGGCAGCTCCTACAATGAGCAGTTCTTC	CASSSIGGSSYNEQFF
TRBJ2-1	.	TRBV29-1	few	TGCAGCGTTGGGAGGACTGTGAGCTCCTACAATGAGCAGTTCTTC	CSVGRTVSSYNEQFF
TRBJ2-7	TRBD2	TRBV12-3/TRBV12-4	.	TGTGCCAGCAGTTTTCGAGGTAGCGGGTGGGGTAGAGACGAGCAGTACTTC	CASSFRGSGWGRDEQYF
TRBJ2-1	.	TRBV18	.	TGTGCCAGCTCAGATCCAGGTTTCCTGGGAAAGGAGCAGTTCTTC	CASSDPGFLGKEQFF
TRBJ1-2	TRBD1	TRBV9	.	TGTGCCAGCAGCGTAGGGGACAGCGGTTTGTATGGCTACACCTTC	CASSVGDSGLYGYTF
TRBJ2-1	TRBD1	TRBV18	once	TGTGCCAGCTCACCAGGGACAGGGGCCTACAATGAGCAGTTCTTC	CASSPGTGAYNEQFF
TRBJ2-1	TRBD1	TRBV18	.	TGTGCCAGCTCACCTCCCGACAGGGGGAACTACAATGAGCAGTTCTTC	CASSPPDRGNYNEQFF
TRBJ2-1	.	TRBV2	.	TGTGCCAGCAGTGAAGGGACTGCCTCCTACAATGAGCAGTTCTTC	CASSEGTASYNEQFF
TRBJ1-6	.	TRBV11-2	.	TGTGCCAGCAGCTTAGGCCAGGGAAGAGGATCACCCCTCCACTTT	CASSLGQGRGSPLHF
TRBJ2-4	.	TRBV11-1	.	TGTGCCAGCAGCTTAGGGGCAGGACTAGCCAAAAACATTCAGTACTTC	CASSLGAGLAKNIQYF
TRBJ1-4	.	TRBV12-3/TRBV12-4	.	TGTGCCAGCTACGCGAGACAGCCAGAAAAACTGTTTTTT	CASYARQPEKLFF
TRBJ2-5	TRBD2	TRBV2	once	TGTGCCAGCAGGAAGCTAGCGGAAGAGACCCAGTACTTC	CASRKLAEETQYF
TRBJ2-6	.	TRBV4-1	.	TGCGCCAGCAGCCAAGAGGGGCCCTCTGGGGCCAACGTCCTGACTTTC	CASSQEGPSGANVLTF